This TCR beta chain appears in the sequencing data of a study of blood T cells in healthy people across ages. Comment on this clonotype: One end of the junction fails to match germline, which may point to a read error.

Sample-barcoded 5' priming and a J-beta primer mix drove a second PCR of roughly 7 to 11 cycles. TCRdb re-derived calls from the 5' RACE reads in MiXCR, one entry per CDR3 protein. Of around 800,000 distinct CDR3 sequences in the sample, roughly 25% are singletons; the top ten hold 3%. About 10 milliliters of peripheral blood were drawn from each donor into EDTA-treated tubes. In addition, the sample was reused for a study of T cells of mothers and their children.

The clonotype comes from a boy aged 10-17 years in good health. The sequenced sample was blood.

CDR3 protein: CASSVAMRGGVDTQYF. CDR3 in DNA: TGTGCCAGCAGCGTAGCTATGAGGGGGGGCGTAGATACGCAATATTTT. The chain recombines TRBV9 with TRBJ2-3; perhaps TRBD2 as D (7 bases). CDR1 is SGDLS, CDR2 YYNGEE, per germline. The CDR3 runs 16 residues.